The clone carrying this T cell receptor beta chain is a singleton in its sample. Its specificity is not known. Sequenced by immunoSEQ multiplex PCR; TCRdb stores in-frame clones only, minus some. Of 100,000 to 150,000 clones listed, roughly 92% are singletons. These data belong to a study of T cell responses to AZD1222 COVID-19 vaccine. Study-level findings and limits: Per reports, nearly half of all spike-specific TCRs target regions that are unmutated in variants.

The CDR3 runs to 15 residues. With 0 bases removed from V and 0 bases from J, the gap between germline ends came to 7 bases. Germline loops: CDR1 SGDLS, CDR2 YYNGEE. This chain joins TRBV9 and TRBJ2-1; D may be TRBD1 (5 bases). The sequence was collected from an adult who received the AZD1222 COVID-19 vaccine. The specimen comprised peripheral blood, sampled 28 days after the second AZD1222 dose. CDR3 loop: CASSVVQGSYNEQFF. The CDR3 nucleotides read TGTGCCAGCAGCGTAGTGCAGGGCTCCTACAATGAGCAGTTCTTC.